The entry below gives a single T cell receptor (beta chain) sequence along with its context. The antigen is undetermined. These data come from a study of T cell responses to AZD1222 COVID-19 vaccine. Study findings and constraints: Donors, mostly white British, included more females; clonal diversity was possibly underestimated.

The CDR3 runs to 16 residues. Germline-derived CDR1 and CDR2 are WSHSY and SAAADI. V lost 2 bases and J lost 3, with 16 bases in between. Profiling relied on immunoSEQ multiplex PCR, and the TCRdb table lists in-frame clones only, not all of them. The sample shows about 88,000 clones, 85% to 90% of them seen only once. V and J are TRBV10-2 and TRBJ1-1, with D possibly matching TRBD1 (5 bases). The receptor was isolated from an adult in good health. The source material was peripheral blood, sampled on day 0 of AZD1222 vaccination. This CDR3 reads CASSEPGRLLDTEAFF. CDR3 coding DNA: TGCGCCAGCAGTGAGCCGGGACGGTTGCTGGACACTGAAGCTTTCTTT.